These T cell receptor beta chains were read from a single sample in a study of lymphopenia after photon versus proton radiotherapy. The protocol was immunoSEQ multiplex PCR, while the TCRdb copy is restricted to in-frame clones and leaves out a portion. The sample has 6,000 to 9,000 clones, approximately 93% seen once. Sequencing was performed on peripheral blood, taken from a patient treated with photon-based radiotherapy. These receptors all come from a woman between 50 and 59 years old with cholangiocarcinoma. The CDR3 runs from the conserved cysteine through the conserved F or W. Each record gives: CDR3 DNA, CDR3 protein, J gene, CDR3 length, D gene, V gene. The D gene is left open where the match is weak.

CDR3nt: TGTGCCAGCAGTCGTCTTGAGGGGGCCTACGAGCAGTACTTC; CDR3aa: CASSRLEGAYEQYF; j_gene: TRBJ2-7; len: 14; d_gene: .; v_gene: TRBV6-5
CDR3nt: TGTGCCAGCAGTCGCTCTCAGGTAGATGGCTACACCTTC; CDR3aa: CASSRSQVDGYTF; j_gene: TRBJ1-2; len: 13; d_gene: .; v_gene: TRBV27
CDR3nt: TGTGCCACCAGGGGACAGGGACTAGCGGGATACGAGCAGTACTTC; CDR3aa: CATRGQGLAGYEQYF; j_gene: TRBJ2-7; len: 15; d_gene: TRBD2; v_gene: TRBV10-3
CDR3nt: TGTGCCAGCCACGGGATCTCCTACAATGAGCAGTTCTTC; CDR3aa: CASHGISYNEQFF; j_gene: TRBJ2-1; len: 13; d_gene: .; v_gene: TRBV6-5
CDR3nt: TGTGCCAGTAGGCCAACAGGGCTGGGTAATGAAAAACTGTTTTTT; CDR3aa: CASRPTGLGNEKLFF; j_gene: TRBJ1-4; len: 15; d_gene: .; v_gene: TRBV19
CDR3nt: TGCAGTGCTAGAGAAGCAGAGACCCAGTACTTC; CDR3aa: CSAREAETQYF; j_gene: TRBJ2-5; len: 11; d_gene: .; v_gene: TRBV20-1
CDR3nt: TGTGCCAGTAAATCGACAGGGGTGGGTCAGCCCCAGCATTTT; CDR3aa: CASKSTGVGQPQHF; j_gene: TRBJ1-5; len: 14; d_gene: TRBD1; v_gene: TRBV19
CDR3nt: TGTGCCAGCAGTCCACATGGGACGGGAAACACTGAAGCTTTCTTT; CDR3aa: CASSPHGTGNTEAFF; j_gene: TRBJ1-1; len: 15; d_gene: .; v_gene: TRBV6-1
CDR3nt: TGCGCCAGCAGTGGAGACACGATGAACACTGAAGCTTTCTTT; CDR3aa: CASSGDTMNTEAFF; j_gene: TRBJ1-1; len: 14; d_gene: .; v_gene: TRBV10-1
CDR3nt: TGTGCCAGCAGCGTAGGGGACTGGGAGGCCTACGAGCAGTACTTC; CDR3aa: CASSVGDWEAYEQYF; j_gene: TRBJ2-7; len: 15; d_gene: .; v_gene: TRBV9
CDR3nt: TGTGCCAGCAGCTTACGGACAGGGGTCCCCTACGAGCAGTACTTC; CDR3aa: CASSLRTGVPYEQYF; j_gene: TRBJ2-7; len: 15; d_gene: TRBD1; v_gene: TRBV7-8